The rows below give T cell receptor beta chains drawn from one sample of a study of beta chain features in type 1 diabetes. Sequenced by immunoSEQ multiplex PCR; TCRdb stores in-frame clones only, minus some. This table holds approximately 150,000 clones, about 13% found once. The sample was central memory CD4+ T cells from blood. These receptor sequences come from a man between 18 and 35 years old with type 1 diabetes. CDR3s include the opening cysteine and the closing phenylalanine or tryptophan. The D gene is left open where the match is weak. Not every row has a clone size; where given, it reads once, few, many or a size class.

d_call: TRBD1
j_call: TRBJ2-5
v_call: TRBV10-3
clone_size: -
cdr3_nt: TGTGCCATCAGTCGGGACAGGGACCAAGAGACCCAGTACTTC
cdr3_aa: CAISRDRDQETQYF

d_call: TRBD2
j_call: TRBJ2-3
v_call: TRBV2
clone_size: -
cdr3_nt: TGTGCCAGCAGCGGCGGACTAGCGGGGGGTTCTAGCACAGATACGCAGTATTTT
cdr3_aa: CASSGGLAGGSSTDTQYF

d_call: TRBD2
j_call: TRBJ2-1
v_call: TRBV18
clone_size: few
cdr3_nt: TGTGCCAGCTCACCTCCTGCGGGGGTCGACAATGAGCAGTTCTTC
cdr3_aa: CASSPPAGVDNEQFF

d_call: TRBD1
j_call: TRBJ2-3
v_call: TRBV2
clone_size: few
cdr3_nt: TGTGCCAGCAACAGGGACAGTCCACGCACAGATACGCAGTATTTT
cdr3_aa: CASNRDSPRTDTQYF

d_call: -
j_call: TRBJ1-5
v_call: TRBV5-5
clone_size: -
cdr3_nt: TGTGCCAGCAGCTTGCCCGGGCAGCCCCAGCATTTT
cdr3_aa: CASSLPGQPQHF

d_call: -
j_call: TRBJ2-7
v_call: TRBV4-1
clone_size: many
cdr3_nt: TGCGCCAGCAGCCAAGGGGCCGGGACCCATATCCCCGAGCAGTACTTC
cdr3_aa: CASSQGAGTHIPEQYF

d_call: TRBD1
j_call: TRBJ1-1
v_call: TRBV29-1
clone_size: few
cdr3_nt: TGCAGCGCCCGAGGGGGACAGTTGAACACTGAAGCTTTCTTT
cdr3_aa: CSARGGQLNTEAFF

d_call: -
j_call: TRBJ1-2
v_call: TRBV29-1
clone_size: -
cdr3_nt: TGCAGCGTTGAGGCAGGGGACTATGGCTACACCTTC
cdr3_aa: CSVEAGDYGYTF

d_call: TRBD1
j_call: TRBJ1-2
v_call: TRBV30
clone_size: -
cdr3_nt: TGTGCCTGGAGTATCGGGACAGCCTATGGCTACACCTTC
cdr3_aa: CAWSIGTAYGYTF

d_call: TRBD1
j_call: TRBJ1-2
v_call: TRBV10-3
clone_size: -
cdr3_nt: TGTGCCATCAGTACAGGGGATGCCTATGGCTACACCTTC
cdr3_aa: CAISTGDAYGYTF

d_call: -
j_call: TRBJ1-5
v_call: TRBV30
clone_size: -
cdr3_nt: TGTGCCTGGAGCCGGGGGATCGATCAGCCCCAGCATTTT
cdr3_aa: CAWSRGIDQPQHF

d_call: -
j_call: TRBJ2-1
v_call: TRBV5-1
clone_size: -
cdr3_nt: TGCGCCAGCAGCAAGGACAGCTCCTACAATGAGCAGTTCTTC
cdr3_aa: CASSKDSSYNEQFF

d_call: -
j_call: TRBJ2-5
v_call: TRBV6-1
clone_size: -
cdr3_nt: TGTGCCAGCAGAACCGGGCTTAGCTCAAAAGAGACCCAGTACTTC
cdr3_aa: CASRTGLSSKETQYF

d_call: -
j_call: TRBJ1-3
v_call: TRBV9
clone_size: -
cdr3_nt: TGTGCCAGCAGCGTAGAGGTGGGGGCCAGCTCTGGAAACACCATATATTTT
cdr3_aa: CASSVEVGASSGNTIYF

d_call: -
j_call: TRBJ1-5
v_call: TRBV5-1
clone_size: -
cdr3_nt: TGCGCCAGCAGCCCCGGCGGAGATAGCAATCAGCCCCAGCATTTT
cdr3_aa: CASSPGGDSNQPQHF

d_call: -
j_call: TRBJ1-1
v_call: TRBV18
clone_size: -
cdr3_nt: TGTGCCAGCTCACCCCAAGGGTTGGACACTGAAGCTTTCTTT
cdr3_aa: CASSPQGLDTEAFF

d_call: -
j_call: TRBJ2-3
v_call: TRBV5-6
clone_size: -
cdr3_nt: TGTGCCAGCAGCTCCCGGACGGCGTCCAATACGCAGTATTTT
cdr3_aa: CASSSRTASNTQYF

d_call: -
j_call: TRBJ2-5
v_call: TRBV6-6
clone_size: -
cdr3_nt: TGTGCCAGCAGACCCACGGAGGCGGGAGAGACCCAGTACTTC
cdr3_aa: CASRPTEAGETQYF

d_call: -
j_call: TRBJ1-2
v_call: TRBV6-1
clone_size: -
cdr3_nt: TGTGCCAGCAGTGAATCTATGCCTTTCGCCGGCTACACCTTC
cdr3_aa: CASSESMPFAGYTF

d_call: TRBD2
j_call: TRBJ2-3
v_call: TRBV5-4
clone_size: few
cdr3_nt: TGTGCCAGCAGCTTGTGGGCTAGCGGTAGGTCTAGCACAGATACGCAGTATTTT
cdr3_aa: CASSLWASGRSSTDTQYF

d_call: -
j_call: TRBJ1-2
v_call: TRBV10-2
clone_size: -
cdr3_nt: TGCGCCAGCAGTGCTGGGAGTAACTATGGCTACACCTTC
cdr3_aa: CASSAGSNYGYTF

d_call: TRBD2
j_call: TRBJ2-1
v_call: TRBV6-5
clone_size: few
cdr3_nt: TGTGCCAGCAGTCCACCGACTAGCGGGGGGGAGCAGTTCTTC
cdr3_aa: CASSPPTSGGEQFF

d_call: -
j_call: TRBJ1-1
v_call: TRBV18
clone_size: -
cdr3_nt: TGTGCCAGCTCACCACGGGACACCGGGGAGGGGAACACTGAAGCTTTCTTT
cdr3_aa: CASSPRDTGEGNTEAFF

d_call: TRBD2
j_call: TRBJ2-3
v_call: TRBV5-8
clone_size: -
cdr3_nt: TGTGCCAGCAGCTCCGGGACTAGAACCACAGATACGCAGTATTTT
cdr3_aa: CASSSGTRTTDTQYF

d_call: -
j_call: TRBJ2-7
v_call: TRBV6-5
clone_size: -
cdr3_nt: TGTGCCAGCAGTTACTCCCCAGGGGCTGGATACGAGCAGTACTTC
cdr3_aa: CASSYSPGAGYEQYF